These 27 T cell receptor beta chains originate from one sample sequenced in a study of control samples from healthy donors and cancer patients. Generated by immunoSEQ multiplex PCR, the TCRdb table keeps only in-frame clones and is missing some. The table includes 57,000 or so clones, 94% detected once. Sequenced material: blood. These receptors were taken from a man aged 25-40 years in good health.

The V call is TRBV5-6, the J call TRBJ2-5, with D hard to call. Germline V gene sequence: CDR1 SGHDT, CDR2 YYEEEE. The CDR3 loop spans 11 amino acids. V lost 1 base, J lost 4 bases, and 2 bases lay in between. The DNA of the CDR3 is TGTGCCAGCAGCTTGACAGAGACCCAGTACTTC. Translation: CASSLTETQYF.

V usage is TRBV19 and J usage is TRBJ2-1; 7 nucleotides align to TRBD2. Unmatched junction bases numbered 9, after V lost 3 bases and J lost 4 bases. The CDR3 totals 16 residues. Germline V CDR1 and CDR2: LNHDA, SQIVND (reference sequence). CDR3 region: CASSIQTGRRYNEQFF. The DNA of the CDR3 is TGTGCCAGTAGTATTCAAACCGGGAGGCGGTACAATGAGCAGTTCTTC.

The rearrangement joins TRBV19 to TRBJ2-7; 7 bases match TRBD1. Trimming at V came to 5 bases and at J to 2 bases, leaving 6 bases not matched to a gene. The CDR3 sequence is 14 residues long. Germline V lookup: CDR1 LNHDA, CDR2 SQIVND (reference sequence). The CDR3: CASSRQGAPYEQYF. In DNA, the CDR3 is TGTGCCAGTAGTCGACAGGGAGCTCCCTACGAGCAGTACTTC. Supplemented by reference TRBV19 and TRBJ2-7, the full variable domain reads DGGITQSPKYLFRKEGQNVTLSCEQNLNHDAMYWYRQDPGQGLRLIYYSQIVNDFQKGDIAEGYSVSREKKESFPLTVTSAQKNPTAFYLCASSRQGAPYEQYFGPGTRLTVT.

CDR3 nucleotide sequence: TGTGCCAGCAGTTCCAACTACGGACGTCGGACACGTCGAATCCATCTCAATCAGCCCCAGCATTTT. Encoded protein: CASSSNYGRRTRRIHLNQPQHF. V gene TRBV28 combines with J gene TRBJ1-5, with D maybe TRBD1 (5 bases). V was trimmed by 4 bases and J by 3 bases, leaving 34 bases between them. The CDR3 extends over 22 amino acids. Germline-derived CDR1 and CDR2 are MDHEN and SYDVKM.

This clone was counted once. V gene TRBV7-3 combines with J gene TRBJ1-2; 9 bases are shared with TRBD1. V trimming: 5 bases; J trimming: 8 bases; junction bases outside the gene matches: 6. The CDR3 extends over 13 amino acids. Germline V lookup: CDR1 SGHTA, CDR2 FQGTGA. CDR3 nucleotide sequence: TGTGCCAGCAGCCTACAGGGGGCGCGGGGCTACACCTTC. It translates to CASSLQGARGYTF.

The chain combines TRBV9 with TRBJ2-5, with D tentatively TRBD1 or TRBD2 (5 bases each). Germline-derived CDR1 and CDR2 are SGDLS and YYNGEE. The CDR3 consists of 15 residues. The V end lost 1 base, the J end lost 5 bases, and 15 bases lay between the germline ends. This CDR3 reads CASSVRGQGGETQYF. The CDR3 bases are TGTGCCAGCAGCGTAAGGGGCCAGGGCGGGGAGACCCAGTACTTC.

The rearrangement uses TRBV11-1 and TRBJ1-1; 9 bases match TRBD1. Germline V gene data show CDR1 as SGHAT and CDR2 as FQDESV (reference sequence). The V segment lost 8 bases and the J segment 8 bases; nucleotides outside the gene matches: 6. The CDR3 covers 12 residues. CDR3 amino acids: CASVGQGPEAFF. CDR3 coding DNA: TGTGCCAGCGTAGGACAGGGGCCAGAAGCTTTCTTT.

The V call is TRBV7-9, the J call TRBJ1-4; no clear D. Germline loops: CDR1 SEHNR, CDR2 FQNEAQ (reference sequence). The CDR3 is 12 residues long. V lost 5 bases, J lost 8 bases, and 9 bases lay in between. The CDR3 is CASSRGLEKLFF. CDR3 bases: TGTGCCAGCAGCCGAGGCCTAGAAAAACTGTTTTTT.

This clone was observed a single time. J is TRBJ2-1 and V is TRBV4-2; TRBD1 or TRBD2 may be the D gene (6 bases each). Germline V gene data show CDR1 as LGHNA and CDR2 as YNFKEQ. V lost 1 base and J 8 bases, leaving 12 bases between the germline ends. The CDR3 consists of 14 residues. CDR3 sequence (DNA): TGTGCCAGCAGCCAAGTCGGGGGCCGGGATGAGCAGTTCTTC. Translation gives CASSQVGGRDEQFF.

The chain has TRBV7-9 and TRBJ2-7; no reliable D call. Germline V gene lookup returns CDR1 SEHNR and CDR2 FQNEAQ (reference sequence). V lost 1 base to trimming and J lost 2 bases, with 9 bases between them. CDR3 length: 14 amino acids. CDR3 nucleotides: TGTGCCAGCAGCTTAGTTCGGCCCCCCTACGAGCAGTACTTC. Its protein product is CASSLVRPPYEQYF.

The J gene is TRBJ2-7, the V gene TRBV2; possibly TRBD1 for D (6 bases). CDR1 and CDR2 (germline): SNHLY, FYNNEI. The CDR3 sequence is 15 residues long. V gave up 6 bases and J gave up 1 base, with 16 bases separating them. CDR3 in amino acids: CASRFGTNPSYEQYF. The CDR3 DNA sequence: TGTGCCAGCAGATTCGGGACAAATCCTTCCTACGAGCAGTACTTC.

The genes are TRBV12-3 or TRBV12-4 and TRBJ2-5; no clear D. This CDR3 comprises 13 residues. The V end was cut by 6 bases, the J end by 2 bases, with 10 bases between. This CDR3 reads CASSLTRQETQYF. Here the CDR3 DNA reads TGTGCCAGCAGCCTGACAAGGCAAGAGACCCAGTACTTC.

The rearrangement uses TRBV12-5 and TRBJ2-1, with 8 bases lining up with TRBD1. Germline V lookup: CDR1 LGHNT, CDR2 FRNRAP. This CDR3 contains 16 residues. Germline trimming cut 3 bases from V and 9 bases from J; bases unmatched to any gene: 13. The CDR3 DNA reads TGTGCTAGTGGTTTATCGGGGACAGGCGATCCTGGTGAGCAGTTCTTC. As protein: CASGLSGTGDPGEQFF.

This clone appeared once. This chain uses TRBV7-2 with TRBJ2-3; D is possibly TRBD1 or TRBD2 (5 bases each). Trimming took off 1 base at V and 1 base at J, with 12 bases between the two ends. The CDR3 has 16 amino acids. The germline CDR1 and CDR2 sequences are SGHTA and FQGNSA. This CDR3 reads CASSLGYGTRTDTQYF. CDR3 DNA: TGTGCCAGCAGCTTAGGATACGGGACCCGCACAGATACGCAGTATTTT.

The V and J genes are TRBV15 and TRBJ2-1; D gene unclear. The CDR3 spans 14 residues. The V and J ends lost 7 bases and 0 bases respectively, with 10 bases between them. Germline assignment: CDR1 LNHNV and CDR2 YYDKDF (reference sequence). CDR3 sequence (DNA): TGTGCCACCACCCCGGCCTTCTCCTACAATGAGCAGTTCTTC. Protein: CATTPAFSYNEQFF.

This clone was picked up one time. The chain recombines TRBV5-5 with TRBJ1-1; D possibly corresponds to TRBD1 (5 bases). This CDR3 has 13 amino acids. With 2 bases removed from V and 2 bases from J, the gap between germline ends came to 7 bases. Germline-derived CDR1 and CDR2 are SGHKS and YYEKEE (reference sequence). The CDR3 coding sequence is TGTGCCAGCAGCTTTCGGGACAACACTGAAGCTTTCTTT. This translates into CASSFRDNTEAFF. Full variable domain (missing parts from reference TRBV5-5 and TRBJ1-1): DAGVTQSPTHLIKTRGQQVTLRCSPISGHKSVSWYQQVLGQGPQFIFQYYEKEERGRGNFPDRFSARQFPNYSSELNVNALLLGDSALYLCASSFRDNTEAFFGQGTRLTVV.

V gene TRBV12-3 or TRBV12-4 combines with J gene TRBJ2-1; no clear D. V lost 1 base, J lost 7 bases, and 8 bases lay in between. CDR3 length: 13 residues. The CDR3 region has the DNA TGTGCCAGCAGTTTAGGTAGTAGGAATGAGCAGTTCTTC. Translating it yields CASSLGSRNEQFF.

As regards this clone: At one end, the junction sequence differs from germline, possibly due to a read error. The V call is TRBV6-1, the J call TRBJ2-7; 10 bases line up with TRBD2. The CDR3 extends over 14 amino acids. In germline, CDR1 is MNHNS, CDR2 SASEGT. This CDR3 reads CASNEGTSVNEQYF. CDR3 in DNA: TGTGCCAGCAATGAAGGGACTAGCGTCAACGAGCAGTACTTC.

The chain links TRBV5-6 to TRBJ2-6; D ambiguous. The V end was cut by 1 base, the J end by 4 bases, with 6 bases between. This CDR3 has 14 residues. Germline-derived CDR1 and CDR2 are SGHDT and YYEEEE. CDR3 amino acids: CASSLPQGANVLTF. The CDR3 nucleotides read TGTGCCAGCAGCTTGCCACAGGGGGCCAACGTCCTGACTTTC.

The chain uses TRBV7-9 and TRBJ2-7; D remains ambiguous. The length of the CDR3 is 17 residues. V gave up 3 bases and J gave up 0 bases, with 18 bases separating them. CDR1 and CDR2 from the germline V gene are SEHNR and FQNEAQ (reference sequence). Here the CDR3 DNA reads TGTGCCAGCAGCTTCTCTCGGCAGGCCCAAAGCTCCTACGAGCAGTACTTC. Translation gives CASSFSRQAQSSYEQYF.

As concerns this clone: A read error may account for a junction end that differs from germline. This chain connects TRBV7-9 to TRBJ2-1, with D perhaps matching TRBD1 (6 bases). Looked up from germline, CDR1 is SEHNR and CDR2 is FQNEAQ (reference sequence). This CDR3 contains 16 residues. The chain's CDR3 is CASSFRQVSSCNEQFF. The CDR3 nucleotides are TGTGCCAGCAGCTTCCGACAGGTGAGCTCCTGCAATGAGCAGTTCTTC.

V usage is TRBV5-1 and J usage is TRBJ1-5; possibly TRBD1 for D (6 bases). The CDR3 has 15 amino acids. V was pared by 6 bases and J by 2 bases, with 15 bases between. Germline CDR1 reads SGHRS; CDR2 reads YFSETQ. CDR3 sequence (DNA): TGCGCCAGCAAAACAGGGCCCCAGGGCAATCAGCCCCAGCATTTT. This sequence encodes CASKTGPQGNQPQHF.

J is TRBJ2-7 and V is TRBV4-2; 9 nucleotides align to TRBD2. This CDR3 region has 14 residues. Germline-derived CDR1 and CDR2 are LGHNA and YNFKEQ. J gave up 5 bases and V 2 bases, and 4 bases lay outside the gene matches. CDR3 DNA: TGTGCCAGCAGCCAAAATAGCGGGAGTGACGAGCAGTACTTC. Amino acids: CASSQNSGSDEQYF.

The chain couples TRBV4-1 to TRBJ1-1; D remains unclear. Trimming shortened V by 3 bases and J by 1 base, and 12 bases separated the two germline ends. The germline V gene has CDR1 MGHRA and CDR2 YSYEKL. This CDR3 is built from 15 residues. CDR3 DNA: TGCGCCAGCAGCCATCGATTGATGGGGAACACTGAAGCTTTCTTT. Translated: CASSHRLMGNTEAFF.

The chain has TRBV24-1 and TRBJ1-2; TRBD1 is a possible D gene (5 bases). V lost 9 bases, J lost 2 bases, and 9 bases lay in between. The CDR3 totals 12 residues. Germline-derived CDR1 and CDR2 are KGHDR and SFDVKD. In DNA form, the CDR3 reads TGTGCCACCCAGCGGGGGAACTATGGCTACACCTTC. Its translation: CATQRGNYGYTF.

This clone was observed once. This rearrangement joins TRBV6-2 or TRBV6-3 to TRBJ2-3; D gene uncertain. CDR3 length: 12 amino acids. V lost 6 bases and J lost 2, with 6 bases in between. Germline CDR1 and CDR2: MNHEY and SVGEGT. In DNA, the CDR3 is TGTGCCAGCAGCGGAGCCACAGATACGCAGTATTTT. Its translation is CASSGATDTQYF.

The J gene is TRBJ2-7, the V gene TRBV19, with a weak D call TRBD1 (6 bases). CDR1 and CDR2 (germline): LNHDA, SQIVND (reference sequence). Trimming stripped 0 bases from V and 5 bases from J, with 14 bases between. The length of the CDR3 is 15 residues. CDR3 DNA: TGTGCCAGTAGTATAGACCCCAAACAGGGTAACGAGCAGTACTTC. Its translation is CASSIDPKQGNEQYF.